Given below is one TCR beta chain in context. Which antigen it targets is not known. Within one base of it there is no much larger clone, and no base qualities were kept. Each collaborating institution followed its own protocols to collect whole blood in K2EDTA tubes. For TCRbeta analysis, collaborator samples were shipped as frozen whole blood, as isolated PBMCs, or as DNA extracted from either sample type. TCRbeta CDR3 regions were amplified from genomic DNA using the immunoSEQ Assay, a bias-controlled multiplex PCR. In the authors' own workflow: The number of nucleated cells in each sample was estimated by amplification of reference gene primers within the assay. Sequence reads were collapsed and filtered to measure the absolute abundance of every unique TCRbeta CDR3 rearrangement. For each sample, productive Simpson clonality was calculated as the square root of Simpson's diversity index over productive rearrangements. Sourced from immuneACCESS, this table was stored by TCRdb with only in-frame sequences that have V and J called. A share of the clones is absent; for the studies checked, an unresolved V gene accounts for under half, and the remainder has no known explanation. The D gene and trimming were derived from the DNA, and the V and J assignments and clone size from that table. Recorded for this sample are a few hundred thousand clones; around 89% of them occurred a single time. The ten largest clonotypes hold roughly 0.8% of the sample.

The germline V gene gives CDR1 as SQVTM and CDR2 as ANQGSEA. V lost 2 bases and J lost 6 bases, and the count of bases not matched to a germline gene is 8. Including the terminal cysteine and phenylalanine, the CDR3 comprises 14 residues. Just CDR3 DNA is preserved here, 42 bases in frame from base 1. The data belong to a study of blood T cell repertoires in COVID-19 (dated by TCRdb to the early 2020s). As for the study more broadly: The collaborator samples originated in the United States, Italy and Spain and spanned the acute and convalescent phases of COVID-19. The material from the prospective study consisted of cDNA or gDNA derived from T cells, B-cell-depleted T cells, or PBMCs. Deeply sampled blood TCRbeta repertoires from subjects exposed to, actively infected with, or recovered from COVID-19 were included in the dataset. The repertoires were released in a freely available public database meant as a resource for research on the immune response to SARS-CoV-2. The samples were drawn from the first 160 participants of the ongoing ImmuneRACE study and from over a thousand subjects provided by 6 global collaborators. The sample metadata nearly always contained a de-identified subject ID, COVID-19 status, age in years and sex. Where HLA class I and class II types were available, the types were taken from metadata supplied by the sample provider, not from assay-based typing.

What the work shows at the level of the full study, not this receptor alone: The amount of clinical and demographic metadata varied by source and participant and was provided uncurated.

Sequencing was performed on peripheral blood. The V and J genes are TRBV29-1 and TRBJ1-2; 8 central bases correspond to TRBD1. The receptor was isolated from a young man with acute or convalescent COVID-19. CDR3 region: CSVEPRQGLNGYTF. The DNA is TGCAGCGTTGAACCCCGACAGGGGCTAAATGGCTACACCTTC.